This is a list of T cell receptor beta chains from one sample in a study of identical twins. Each CDR3 protein gets one entry after TCRdb re-called the 5' RACE reads with MiXCR. The sample has hundreds of thousands of distinct CDR3 sequences; 11% to 15% are singletons. Sequencing was done on a sample of memory (CD45RO+) T cells sorted from blood. The receptors derive from a woman aged 18-30 years in good health. CDR3s include the opening cysteine and the closing phenylalanine or tryptophan. A D gene is named only where the DNA matches it firmly. Clone size is not always given. Where it is, it says once, few, many or a class for expanded clones.

clone size	J gene	V gene	D gene	CDR3 DNA	CDR3 protein
many	TRBJ1-2	TRBV5-1	-	TGCGCCAGCAGCGAACCGTCGGGCGGAGGGGGCTACACCTTC	CASSEPSGGGGYTF
many	TRBJ2-6	TRBV11-2	-	TGTGCCAGCAGCTTATACGTGGGGGTTCCCTCTGGGGCCAACGTCCTGACTTTC	CASSLYVGVPSGANVLTF
many	TRBJ1-1	TRBV4-3	-	TGCGCCAGCAGCCAAGATAAGGGGAACACTGAAGCTTTCTTT	CASSQDKGNTEAFF
-	TRBJ2-5	TRBV5-1	TRBD2	TGCGCCAGCAGCGACCGGGGGGGAGGGGAGACCCAGTACTTC	CASSDRGGGETQYF
many	TRBJ2-3	TRBV20-1	TRBD2	TGCAGTGCTAATGGACTAGCGGGCCGGACGAATACGCAGTATTTT	CSANGLAGRTNTQYF
many	TRBJ2-4	TRBV21-1	-	TGTGCCAGCAGCAAGGCAGGGGTCGGTAACATTCAGTACTTC	CASSKAGVGNIQYF
few	TRBJ2-1	TRBV6-5	-	TGTGCCAGCGGCGGGTCTAATGAGCAGTTCTTC	CASGGSNEQFF
-	TRBJ2-1	TRBV5-1	TRBD2	TGCGCCAGCAGCTTGGAGGCTAGCGGTCTCAATGAGCAGTTCTTC	CASSLEASGLNEQFF
-	TRBJ2-1	TRBV25-1	-	TGTGCCAGCATGGTTGGTAGCGGCTACAATGAGCAGTTCTTC	CASMVGSGYNEQFF
-	TRBJ2-1	TRBV5-4	-	TGTGCCAGCAGCTTGGGAGGGGCGCCCAATGAGCAGTTCTTC	CASSLGGAPNEQFF
-	TRBJ2-5	TRBV9	-	TGTGCCAGCAGCGTTTGGGGATCGGCTAAAGAGACCCAGTACTTC	CASSVWGSAKETQYF
few	TRBJ2-2	TRBV3-1	TRBD1	TGTGCCAGCAGCCAAAGGGGGCTCACCGGGGAGCTGTTTTTT	CASSQRGLTGELFF
few	TRBJ2-1	TRBV28	TRBD2	TGTGCCAGCAGTCTTAGCGGGAAGCAGTTCTTC	CASSLSGKQFF
few	TRBJ2-7	TRBV12-3/TRBV12-4	-	TGTGCCAGCAGTATCCGGGACACCTCCTACGAGCAGTACTTC	CASSIRDTSYEQYF
many	TRBJ2-3	TRBV6-1	TRBD2	TGTGCCAGCACTAGCGGGAGCACAGATACGCAGTATTTT	CASTSGSTDTQYF
-	TRBJ2-1	TRBV4-2	TRBD2	TGTGCCAGCAGCCGCGCGGGGGGGCCTTACAATGAGCAGTTCTTC	CASSRAGGPYNEQFF
many	TRBJ1-2	TRBV11-2	-	TGTGCCAGCAGTCTGGACCAGCGAGTCTATGGCTACACCTTC	CASSLDQRVYGYTF
many	TRBJ2-7	TRBV6-5	-	TGTGCCAGCAGTTACTCCGGGGTACCCGCCTACGAGCAGTACTTC	CASSYSGVPAYEQYF
-	TRBJ1-6	TRBV21-1	-	TGTGCCAGCAGCAAATCGCGGACAGGGGATAGGTCCTATAATTCACCCCTCCACTTT	CASSKSRTGDRSYNSPLHF
many	TRBJ2-3	TRBV5-1	-	TGCGCCAGCAGCATTACAGGGTCAGATACGCAGTATTTT	CASSITGSDTQYF
many	TRBJ2-7	TRBV20-1	TRBD1	TGCAGTGCTAGAGATCGGAGGACAGGGGAAACCTACGAGCAGTACTTC	CSARDRRTGETYEQYF
-	TRBJ2-7	TRBV7-2	-	TGTGCCAGCAGCTTAGGGCAGCACTACGAGCAGTACTTC	CASSLGQHYEQYF
many	TRBJ1-2	TRBV12-3/TRBV12-4	-	TGTGCCAGCAGTCCCTCCCCCAGGAGCAGCTATGGCTACACCTTC	CASSPSPRSSYGYTF
once	TRBJ1-1	TRBV7-8	-	TGTGCCAGCAGCTTAGCTTTGGGTGCGGGCACTGAAGCTTTCTTT	CASSLALGAGTEAFF
-	TRBJ2-5	TRBV18	TRBD1	TGTGCCAGCTCAAGAGGACAGGGAGAGACCCAGTACTTC	CASSRGQGETQYF
few	TRBJ2-1	TRBV10-1	TRBD2	TGCGCCAGCTCCCTAGGGGCTAGCGGAAACAATGAGCAGTTCTTC	CASSLGASGNNEQFF
few	TRBJ2-1	TRBV5-1	-	TGCGCCAGCATGGGGCGGAGTAGCTCCTACAATGAGCAGTTCTTC	CASMGRSSSYNEQFF
many	TRBJ1-6	TRBV12-3/TRBV12-4	-	TGTGCCAGCAGTTTATATGACGGCCGGACCTCACCCCTCCACTTT	CASSLYDGRTSPLHF
many	TRBJ2-1	TRBV4-3	-	TGCGCCAGCAGCCAAAGGTTAGGTGAGCAGTTCTTC	CASSQRLGEQFF
-	TRBJ2-1	TRBV20-1	TRBD2	TGCAGTGCTGGCAGGTGGGAGGGCCAAGGGGAGCAGTTCTTC	CSAGRWEGQGEQFF
-	TRBJ1-5	TRBV12-3/TRBV12-4	TRBD1	TGTGCCAGCAGCGCGGGACAGCTTAATCAGCCCCAGCATTTT	CASSAGQLNQPQHF
many	TRBJ2-2	TRBV20-1	TRBD2	TGCAGTGCTAGAGAGGCGGGAGAAGACACCGGGGAGCTGTTTTTT	CSAREAGEDTGELFF
-	TRBJ1-4	TRBV6-2/TRBV6-3	-	TGTGCCAGCGGACAGACTAATGAAAAACTGTTTTTT	CASGQTNEKLFF
few	TRBJ1-1	TRBV20-1	-	TGCAGTGCTAGCTGGGACCGGTGGCCCATGAACACTGAAGCTTTCTTT	CSASWDRWPMNTEAFF